This T cell receptor beta chain was captured in a study of shared clonotypes between healthy human individuals. The naive CD8 subset, CD45RO-negative cells positively selected for CCR7, excluded terminally differentiated effector memory CD45RA+ cells. Germline V CDR1 and CDR2: LNHDA, SQIVND (reference sequence). This CDR3 comprises 13 residues. Trimming at V came to 7 bases and at J to 9 bases, leaving 5 bases not matched to a gene. As originally analysed: ImmunoSEQ junction-only sequences lacked quality scores, so their filtering differed. Sequencing was performed with immunoSEQ multiplex PCR; in TCRdb, only in-frame clones are kept and a portion is missing. V and J calls and clone size are given by that table; D and trimming were obtained from the DNA. The sample lists some 2.1 million clones, over 85% occurring once.

The rearrangement joins TRBV19 to TRBJ1-6, with TRBD1 matching 8 bases. This TCR derives from a man aged 18 to 35 in good health. The sequenced sample consisted of naive CD8+ T cells sorted from blood. The CDR3 protein is CASTGGLSSPLHF. The DNA for the CDR3 is TGTGCCAGTACAGGGGGCCTTAGTTCACCCCTCCACTTT.